This record concerns one TCR beta chain sequence. TCR beta libraries were built with iRepertoire HTBI primers and Arm-PCR of CDR3 regions. TCRdb fed the multiplex PCR reads into MiXCR, producing one record per CDR3 protein. The sample holds some 450,000 distinct CDR3 sequences; around a quarter are singletons and the top ten take roughly 28%. These data are taken from a study of regulatory T cells in long-lasting Graves disease. Study information: With positive TSH receptor antibodies and over 5 years of antithyroid drugs, Graves' disease was considered persistent.

Time point defined: persistent/refractory GD, antithyroid drugs over 5 years with positive TRAb. From RNA extracted from PBMCs, the TCR library was made. Germline V gene lookup returns CDR1 WNHNN and CDR2 SYGVQD (reference sequence). The length of the CDR3 is 14 residues. Trimming took off 1 base at V and 7 bases at J, with 14 bases between the two ends. This sequence originates from a female donor with Graves disease. The sequencing used peripheral blood mononuclear cells (PBMCs), collected when the disease was refractory, from a patient treated with antithyroid drugs. The chain carries TRBV10-1 and TRBJ2-7; a weak D match, TRBD2 (6 bases). This CDR3 reads CASSEYGGLGEQYF. The CDR3 nucleotides read TGCGCCAGCAGTGAGTACGGGGGATTGGGTGAGCAGTACTTC.